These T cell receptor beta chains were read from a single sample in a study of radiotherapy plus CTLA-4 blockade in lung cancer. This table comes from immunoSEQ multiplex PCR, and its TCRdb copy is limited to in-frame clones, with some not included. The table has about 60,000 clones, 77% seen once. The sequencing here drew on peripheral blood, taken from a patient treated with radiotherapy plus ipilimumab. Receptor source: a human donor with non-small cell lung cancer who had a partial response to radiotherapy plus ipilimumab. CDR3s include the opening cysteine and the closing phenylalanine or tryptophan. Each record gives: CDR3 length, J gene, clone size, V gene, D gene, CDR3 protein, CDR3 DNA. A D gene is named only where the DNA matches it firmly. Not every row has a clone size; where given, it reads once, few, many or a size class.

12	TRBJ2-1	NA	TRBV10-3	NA	CAISESGWEQFF	TGTGCCATCAGTGAGTCGGGCTGGGAGCAGTTCTTC
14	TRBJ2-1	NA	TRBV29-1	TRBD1	CSVDGTGLYNEQFF	TGCAGCGTTGACGGGACAGGGCTCTACAATGAGCAGTTCTTC
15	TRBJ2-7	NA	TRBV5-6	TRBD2	CASTNPGTSSYEQYF	TGTGCCAGCACCAATCCCGGGACTAGCTCCTACGAGCAGTACTTC
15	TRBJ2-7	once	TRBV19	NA	CASSASPGGSYEQYF	TGTGCCAGTAGTGCCTCGCCCGGGGGTTCCTACGAGCAGTACTTC
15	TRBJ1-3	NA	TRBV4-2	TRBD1	CASSLGQGGGNTIYF	TGTGCCAGCAGCCTGGGACAGGGCGGTGGAAACACCATATATTTT
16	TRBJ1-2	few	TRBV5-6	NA	CASSLKASDWVEGYTF	TGTGCCAGCAGCTTGAAGGCTTCGGACTGGGTTGAGGGCTACACCTTC
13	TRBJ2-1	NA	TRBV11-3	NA	CASSYVGGDEQFF	TGTGCCAGCAGTTACGTAGGAGGCGATGAGCAGTTCTTC
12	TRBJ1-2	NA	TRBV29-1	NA	CSVDTSRSGYTF	TGCAGCGTTGACACTTCTCGTAGCGGCTACACCTTC
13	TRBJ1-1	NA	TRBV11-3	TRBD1	CASSEGQGIEAFF	TGTGCCAGCAGCGAGGGACAGGGGATTGAAGCTTTCTTT
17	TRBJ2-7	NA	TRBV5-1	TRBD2	CASSLAQRGGISYEQYF	TGCGCCAGCAGCTTGGCCCAGCGGGGGGGCATCTCCTACGAGCAGTACTTC
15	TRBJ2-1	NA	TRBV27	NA	CASSLLQATYNEQFF	TGTGCCAGCAGTTTGTTGCAGGCAACCTACAATGAGCAGTTCTTC
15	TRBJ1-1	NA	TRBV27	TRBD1	CASSSGQTMNTEAFF	TGTGCCAGCAGTTCGGGACAGACTATGAACACTGAAGCTTTCTTT
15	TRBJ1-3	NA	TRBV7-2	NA	CASSLGPHGGNTIYF	TGTGCCAGCAGCTTAGGTCCTCACGGTGGAAACACCATATATTTT
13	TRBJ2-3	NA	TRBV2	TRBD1	CASSEETGDPQYF	TGTGCCAGCAGTGAAGAGACAGGGGATCCGCAGTATTTT
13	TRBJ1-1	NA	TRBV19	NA	CASSMTVNTEAFF	TGTGCCAGTAGTATGACAGTGAACACTGAAGCTTTCTTT
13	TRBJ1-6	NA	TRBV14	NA	CASGGRVESPLHF	TGTGCCAGCGGCGGAAGAGTTGAATCACCCCTCCACTTT
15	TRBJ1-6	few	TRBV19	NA	CASRGAQGGNSPLHF	TGTGCCAGTCGGGGGGCACAGGGCGGGAATTCACCCCTCCACTTT
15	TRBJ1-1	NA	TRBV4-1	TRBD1	CASSVTGTGGTEAFF	TGCGCCAGCAGCGTTACCGGGACAGGAGGCACTGAAGCCTTCTTT
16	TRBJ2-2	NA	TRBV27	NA	CASSPPFGSVAGELFF	TGTGCCAGCAGTCCCCCGTTTGGTAGCGTGGCCGGGGAGCTGTTTTTT
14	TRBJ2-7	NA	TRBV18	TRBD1	CASSPTGTGNEQYF	TGTGCCAGCTCACCAACCGGGACAGGGAACGAGCAGTACTTC
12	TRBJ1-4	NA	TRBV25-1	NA	CASSGGGGKLFF	TGTGCCAGCAGTGGCGGGGGGGGTAAACTGTTTTTT
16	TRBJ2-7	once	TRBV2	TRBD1	CASSGRSDRAIYEQYF	TGTGCCAGCAGTGGTAGGTCCGACAGGGCCATCTACGAGCAGTACTTC
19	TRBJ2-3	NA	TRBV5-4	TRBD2	CASSGGLAGGSGGPDTQYF	TGTGCCAGCAGCGGGGGACTAGCGGGGGGCTCGGGGGGCCCAGATACGCAGTATTTT
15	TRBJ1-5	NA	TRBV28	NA	CASSLGPGYDQPQHF	TGTGCCAGCAGTTTAGGTCCAGGCTATGATCAGCCCCAGCATTTT
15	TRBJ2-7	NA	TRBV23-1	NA	CASSQSLREAGEQYF	TGCGCCAGCAGTCAATCCCTCAGGGAAGCAGGCGAGCAGTACTTC
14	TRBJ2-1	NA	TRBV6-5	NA	CASSPGLGYNEQFF	TGTGCCAGCAGTCCCGGACTGGGCTACAATGAGCAGTTCTTC
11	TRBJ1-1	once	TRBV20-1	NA	CSAYRNTEAFF	TGCAGTGCTTACAGGAACACTGAAGCTTTCTTT
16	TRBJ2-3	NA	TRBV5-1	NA	CASSLSSGLSTDTQYF	TGCGCCAGCAGCTTATCGAGCGGTCTTAGCACAGATACGCAGTATTTT
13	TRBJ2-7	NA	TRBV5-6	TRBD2	CASSFLAGAEQYF	TGTGCCAGCAGCTTTCTAGCGGGGGCCGAGCAGTACTTC
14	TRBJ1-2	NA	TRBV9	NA	CASSATDSHYGYTF	TGTGCCAGCAGCGCTACCGACAGTCACTATGGCTACACCTTC
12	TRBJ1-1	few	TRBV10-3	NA	CAISTGFPEAFF	TGTGCCATCAGCACAGGGTTTCCTGAAGCTTTCTTT
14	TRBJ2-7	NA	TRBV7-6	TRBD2	CASSSRGLAGEQYF	TGTGCCAGCAGCTCCCGGGGACTAGCCGGGGAGCAGTACTTC